The 26 T cell receptor beta chains given below trace back to one sample, sequenced in a study of neurological immune-mediated disorders. MiXCR, run by TCRdb on the 5' RACE reads, gives a single entry per CDR3 protein. The data contain about 36,000 distinct CDR3 sequences, around 10% of them singletons. The sample consisted of PBMCs. Receptor source: a woman aged 25 to 39 with HTLV-1-associated myelopathy (HAM/TSP).

This clonotype was recorded many times. This chain joins TRBV5-1 and TRBJ2-2; D perhaps matches TRBD1 (6 bases). The germline gives CDR1 SGHRS, CDR2 YFSETQ. The CDR3 is made up of 15 amino acids. V was clipped by 0 bases and J by 4 bases, with 10 bases between them. The CDR3 loop reads CASSLVGTTTGELFF. The DNA of the CDR3 is TGCGCCAGCAGCTTGGTGGGGACAACCACCGGGGAGCTGTTTTTT.

Points on this clonotype: Given a much more abundant clone one base away, this may be a read error. The rearrangement uses TRBV2 and TRBJ2-1; 7 nucleotides line up with TRBD2. This CDR3 is built from 14 residues. Germline lookup yields CDR1 SNHLY and CDR2 FYNNEI. The CDR3 nucleotides read TGTGCCACTAAAGCGGGGAGCTCCTACAATGAGCAGTTATTC. Protein sequence: CATKAGSSYNEQLF.

This clonotype was seen repeatedly, ten times or more. The chain couples TRBV20-1 to TRBJ1-5; D remains ambiguous. Trimming removed 0 bases at V and 4 bases at J, with 13 bases between. This CDR3 is 15 amino acids long. The germline V gene encodes CDR1 DFQATT and CDR2 SNEGSKA (reference sequence). The CDR3 region has the DNA TGCAGTGCTAGAGATTTCGCCAGAAAAAATCAGCCCCAGCATTTT. This sequence encodes CSARDFARKNQPQHF.

The sample holds many counts of this clonotype. J is TRBJ2-2 and V is TRBV20-1; 8 nucleotides match TRBD1. The junction had 6 bases not matched to a gene; V was cut back by 5 bases and J by 1 base. The CDR3 length is 15 residues. The germline V gene has CDR1 DFQATT and CDR2 SNEGSKA (reference sequence). CDR3 residues: CSAGDRRRNTGELFF. The CDR3 nucleotides read TGCAGTGCTGGGGACAGGAGACGGAACACCGGGGAGCTGTTTTTT.

Many counts were recorded for this clonotype. The chain joins TRBV20-1 to TRBJ2-2, with no clear D. Germline assignment: CDR1 DFQATT and CDR2 SNEGSKA (reference sequence). The CDR3 totals 15 residues. Trimming cost V 2 bases and J 1 base, with 11 bases left between them. This CDR3 reads CSARPGLLNTGELFF. The CDR3 region has the DNA TGCAGTGCTAGACCGGGCCTTTTGAACACCGGGGAGCTGTTTTTT.

This clonotype was seen ten or more times. The chain uses TRBV7-9 and TRBJ2-4, with 9 bases identical to TRBD2. The germline gives CDR1 SEHNR, CDR2 FQNEAQ (reference sequence). The CDR3 extends over 15 amino acids. V was pared by 5 bases and J by 13 bases, with 15 bases of the junction left unmatched. The CDR3 is CASSEGGTSGRPQYF. The CDR3 nucleotides are TGTGCCAGCAGCGAAGGGGGTACTAGCGGGCGACCCCAGTACTTC. Variable domain in full (rest from reference TRBV7-9 and TRBJ2-4): DTGVSQNPRHKITKRGQNVTFRCDPISEHNRLYWYRQTLGQGPEFLTYFQNEAQLEKSRLLSDRFSAERPKGSFSTLEIQRTEQGDSAMYLCASSEGGTSGRPQYFGAGTRLSVL.

This clonotype appeared many times. The chain carries TRBV5-1 and TRBJ1-1, with D possibly being TRBD1 (6 bases). Trimming pared 6 bases from V and 1 base from J, leaving 16 bases between. Germline V gives CDR1 SGHRS, CDR2 YFSETQ. The CDR3 sequence is 15 residues long. DNA for the CDR3: TGCGCCAGCAATAAGGGGGGGAGTACGAACACTGAAGCTTTCTTT. Protein sequence: CASNKGGSTNTEAFF.

At least ten counts were recorded for this clonotype. Here the CDR3 reads CSASRGAKNIQYF. In DNA, the CDR3 is TGCAGTGCTAGCAGGGGAGCCAAAAACATTCAGTACTTC. This rearrangement joins TRBV20-1 to TRBJ2-4; D possibly corresponds to TRBD1 (6 bases). CDR1 is DFQATT and CDR2 is SNEGSKA in the germline V gene (reference sequence). The CDR3 is 13 amino acids. V was cut by 3 bases and J by 0 bases, with 6 bases left in between.

This clonotype came up many times. This chain connects TRBV20-1 to TRBJ2-7, with D perhaps assigned TRBD1 or TRBD2 (6 bases each). Germline V gives CDR1 DFQATT, CDR2 SNEGSKA (reference sequence). The V and J ends lost 7 bases and 6 bases respectively, with 16 bases between them. The CDR3 consists of 12 residues. The CDR3 sequence is CSVPGVGAEQYF. The DNA of the CDR3 is TGCAGTGTCCCGGGGGTGGGGGCCGAGCAGTACTTC.

This clonotype appeared many times. The chain joins TRBV7-9 to TRBJ1-2, with a weak D call TRBD1 (6 bases). CDR3 length equals 14 residues. Per the germline V gene, CDR1 is SEHNR and CDR2 is FQNEAQ (reference sequence). The ends were cut back, 5 bases at V and 4 bases at J, with 14 bases in the middle. The CDR3 nucleotides read TGTGCCAGCAGCCCCCCGGGACATACCTATGGCTACACCTTC. Residues: CASSPPGHTYGYTF.

The sample holds many counts of this clonotype. This chain links TRBV20-1 with TRBJ1-5, with a tentative D call TRBD1 (5 bases). The germline V gene encodes CDR1 DFQATT and CDR2 SNEGSKA (reference sequence). The CDR3 has 13 amino acids. V gave up 3 bases and J gave up 2 bases, with 8 bases separating them. DNA of the CDR3: TGCAGTGCTAGGGGGCGAGGCAATCAGCCCCAGCATTTT. This encodes CSARGRGNQPQHF.

This clonotype showed up many times. V gene TRBV12-3 or TRBV12-4 combines with J gene TRBJ2-2, with TRBD2 matching over 12 bases. The V segment lost 6 bases and the J segment 3 bases; nucleotides outside the gene matches: 8. The CDR3 has 17 residues. CDR3 nucleotides: TGTGCCAGCAGCTTGACTAGCGGGGGTTGGGACACCGGGGAGCTGTTTTTT. It yields the protein CASSLTSGGWDTGELFF.

The rearrangement uses TRBV5-1 and TRBJ2-7; maybe TRBD2 (5 bases). This CDR3 comprises 15 residues. V was clipped by 0 bases and J by 0 bases, with 10 bases between them. Germline V gene lookup returns CDR1 SGHRS and CDR2 YFSETQ. The DNA of the CDR3 is TGCGCCAGCAGCTTGGCCAGTGGGAGCTCCTACGAGCAGTACTTC. Encoded protein: CASSLASGSSYEQYF.

This clonotype came up a few times. The rearrangement uses TRBV14 and TRBJ1-4; TRBD1 aligns across 8 bases. Trimming at V came to 4 bases and at J to 10 bases, leaving 5 bases not matched to a gene. The germline CDR1 and CDR2 sequences are SGHDN and FVKESK. This CDR3 comprises 13 residues. DNA of the CDR3: TGTGCCAGCAGCCCGGACAGGGCAGCAAAACTGTTTTTT. It yields the protein CASSPDRAAKLFF.

This clonotype was seen more than once but under ten times. The rearrangement joins TRBV6-1 to TRBJ1-5; D gene ambiguous. From germline, CDR1 is MNHNS and CDR2 SASEGT. CDR3 size: 12 residues. The ends were cut back, 8 bases at V and 4 bases at J, with 9 bases in the middle. The CDR3 sequence: CASQTGNQPQHF. As DNA, the CDR3 is TGTGCCAGCCAGACTGGGAATCAGCCCCAGCATTTT.

Judged by abundance, this clonotype is medium-sized (0.01 to 0.1%). The chain combines TRBV5-1 with TRBJ2-1; 7 nucleotides agree with TRBD1. V lost 4 bases to trimming and J lost 6 bases; unmatched junction nucleotides: 7. Germline CDR1 SGHRS, CDR2 YFSETQ. The CDR3 covers 14 residues. CDR3 sequence: CASSAGDSSNEQFF. The CDR3 DNA sequence: TGCGCCAGCAGCGCCGGGGACAGCAGCAATGAGCAGTTCTTC.

This clonotype was detected many times. The rearrangement joins TRBV5-1 to TRBJ2-2, with 9 bases fitting TRBD1. Germline CDR1 reads SGHRS; CDR2 reads YFSETQ. The trim removed 5 bases at V and 3 bases at J, leaving 2 bases unmatched. The CDR3 totals 14 residues. CDR3 sequence (DNA): TGCGCCAGCAGTCGACAGGGGGACACCGGGGAGCTGTTTTTT. Residues: CASSRQGDTGELFF.

At least ten counts were recorded for this clonotype. The genes are TRBV20-1 and TRBJ1-2; 7 nucleotides agree with TRBD1. This CDR3 region has 15 residues. Germline V lookup: CDR1 DFQATT, CDR2 SNEGSKA (reference sequence). V shed 3 bases and J 5 bases; nucleotides not matched to a gene: 12. CDR3 region: CSASGGGQGLYGYTF. The CDR3 DNA follows: TGCAGTGCTAGTGGAGGGGGCCAGGGACTATATGGCTACACCTTC.

This clonotype was seen many times. This chain connects TRBV7-3 to TRBJ2-2; D is undetermined. Germline V lookup: CDR1 SGHTA, CDR2 FQGTGA. The CDR3 sequence is 17 residues long. The V gene lost 0 bases and the J gene lost 6 bases, with 17 bases spanning the gap. Here the CDR3 reads CASSLTGRGKGAGELFF. DNA for the CDR3: TGTGCCAGCAGCTTAACAGGACGCGGAAAAGGAGCCGGGGAGCTGTTTTTT.

The table lists this clonotype with many counts. This CDR3 reads CASKTGLSSYNEQFF. CDR3 nucleotide sequence: TGCGCCAGCAAGACCGGACTGAGCTCCTACAATGAGCAGTTCTTC. V and J are TRBV5-1 and TRBJ2-1, with D possibly being TRBD2 (5 bases). Germline CDR1 is SGHRS and CDR2 is YFSETQ. The CDR3 loop spans 15 amino acids. V shed 6 bases and J shed 0 bases, with 13 bases lying between them.

This clonotype came up many times. The chain carries TRBV5-1 and TRBJ1-2; 8 nucleotides agree with TRBD1. V lost 3 bases, J lost 4 bases, and 11 bases stayed unmatched. This CDR3 is 16 amino acids long. Germline CDR1 and CDR2: SGHRS and YFSETQ. CDR3 sequence reads: CASSSGTGTPIYGYTF. The CDR3 coding sequence is TGCGCCAGCAGCTCCGGGACAGGCACCCCGATCTATGGCTACACCTTC.

This clonotype occurred many times. V usage is TRBV20-1 and J usage is TRBJ2-7; 9 bases are a match to TRBD1. Trimming removed 2 bases from V and 6 bases from J; junction bases left unmatched: 2. Germline V CDR1 and CDR2: DFQATT, SNEGSKA (reference sequence). The CDR3 extends over 12 amino acids. For the CDR3, the DNA is TGCAGTGCTAGAAGGACAGGGGCCGAGCAGTACTTC. Its translation: CSARRTGAEQYF.

The chain recombines TRBV20-1 with TRBJ1-5, with a possible D match to TRBD1 (5 bases). CDR1 DFQATT and CDR2 SNEGSKA come from the germline V gene (reference sequence). Between the trimmed V and J ends, which lost 6 bases and 7 bases, there was a span of 19 bases. CDR3 size: 14 residues. Written as DNA, the CDR3 is TGCAGTGCCCAGGGCCCCCGAGCTGACCAGCCCCAGCATTTT. It encodes CSAQGPRADQPQHF.

The sample holds many counts of this clonotype. The chain links TRBV5-1 to TRBJ1-4; D ambiguous. Germline assignment: CDR1 SGHRS and CDR2 YFSETQ. This CDR3 is built from 13 residues. Deletions cut 0 bases from V and 3 bases from J, with 3 bases between. CDR3: CASSLEANEKLFF. The CDR3 DNA reads as TGCGCCAGCAGCTTGGAAGCTAATGAAAAACTGTTTTTT.

In its sample, this clonotype was seen many times. The V gene is TRBV25-1, the J gene TRBJ1-2, with 8 bases aligning to TRBD1. The germline V gene has CDR1 MGHDK and CDR2 SYGVNS. V was pared by 4 bases and J by 4 bases, with 2 bases of the junction left unmatched. CDR3 size: 13 residues. CDR3 DNA sequence: TGTGCCAGCAGTGTGGACAGGGCCTATGGCTACACCTTC. This translates into CASSVDRAYGYTF.

This clonotype was counted many times. This rearrangement joins TRBV5-1 to TRBJ1-5; TRBD1 is a possible D gene (6 bases). Germline V gene sequence: CDR1 SGHRS, CDR2 YFSETQ. V was pared by 7 bases and J by 0 bases, with 11 bases between. The CDR3 contains 14 residues. The CDR3 sequence is CASGQPYSNQPQHF. CDR3 bases: TGCGCCAGCGGACAGCCTTATAGCAATCAGCCCCAGCATTTT.